The source of this T cell receptor beta chain is a study of cytomegalovirus exposure and HLA in healthy donors. Background on the study: Genetic ancestry analysis placed approximately 79% of the 350 to 500 donors that were genotyped in the Caucasian-associated cluster.

With regard to this clone: Its antigen is unidentified.

Findings and caveats of the study: Presence/absence analysis assumed near-uniform sequencing depth across donors. Most CMV-associated TCR beta chains appeared HLA-restricted in a later analysis.

Trimming took off 3 bases at V and 3 bases at J, with 12 bases between the two ends. The length of the CDR3 is 14 residues. The germline V gene encodes CDR1 SEHNR and CDR2 FQNEAQ (reference sequence). PCR used 60 Vbeta primers and 13 Jbeta primers. The protocol was immunoSEQ multiplex PCR, while the TCRdb copy is restricted to in-frame clones and leaves out a portion. The sample has under 200,000 clones, roughly 85% seen once. The J gene is TRBJ2-7, the V gene TRBV7-9, with D perhaps matching TRBD2 (6 bases). Sequenced sample: PBMCs. The sequence was collected from a man in his late teens or twenties in good health and CMV-seropositive. The CDR3 DNA reads TGTGCCAGCAGCTTCGGTGCGGGACGCTACGAGCAGTACTTC. It is translated as CASSFGAGRYEQYF.